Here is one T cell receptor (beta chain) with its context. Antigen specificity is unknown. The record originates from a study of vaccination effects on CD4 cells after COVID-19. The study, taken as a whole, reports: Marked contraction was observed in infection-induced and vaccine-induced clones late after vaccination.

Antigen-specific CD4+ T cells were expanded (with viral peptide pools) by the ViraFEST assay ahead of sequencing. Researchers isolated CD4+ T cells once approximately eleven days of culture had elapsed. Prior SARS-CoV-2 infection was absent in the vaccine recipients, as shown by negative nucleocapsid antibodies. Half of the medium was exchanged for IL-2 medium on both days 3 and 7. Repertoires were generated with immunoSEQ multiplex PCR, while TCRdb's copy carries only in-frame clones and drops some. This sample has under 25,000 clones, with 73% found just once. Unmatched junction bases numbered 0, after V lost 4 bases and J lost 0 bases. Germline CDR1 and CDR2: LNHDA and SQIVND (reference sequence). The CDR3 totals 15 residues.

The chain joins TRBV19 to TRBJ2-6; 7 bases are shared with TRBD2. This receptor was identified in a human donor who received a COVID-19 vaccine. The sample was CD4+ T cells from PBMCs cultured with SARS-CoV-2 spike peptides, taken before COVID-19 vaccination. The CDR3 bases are TGTGCCAGTAGTAGGGGGGGCTCTGGGGCCAACGTCCTGACTTTC. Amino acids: CASSRGGSGANVLTF.